Below, 27 T cell receptor beta chains from the same sample are listed, as sequenced in a study of blood T cell repertoires in COVID-19. The table came from immunoSEQ multiplex PCR; TCRdb's copy has only in-frame clones and leaves some out. The sample lists about 67,000 clones, about 86% occurring once. The sequenced sample was peripheral blood. The receptors shown here come from a man in his forties or fifties with active COVID-19.

V is TRBV29-1 and J is TRBJ1-2; possible D gene TRBD1, 5 bases. The germline V gene encodes CDR1 SQVTM and CDR2 ANQGSEA. This CDR3 comprises 13 residues. V dropped 7 bases and J dropped 7 bases, with 19 bases sitting between them. The CDR3 is CSAGGSISSGYTF. CDR3 coding DNA: TGCAGCGCCGGGGGGTCGATCTCTAGTGGCTACACCTTC.

The V call is TRBV2, the J call TRBJ1-5, with 7 nucleotides matching TRBD1. Germline V gene data show CDR1 as SNHLY and CDR2 as FYNNEI. This CDR3 region has 14 residues. V lost 8 bases and J lost 5; bases outside the gene matches: 9. The CDR3 coding sequence is TGTGCCAGCCAAGGACAGGCGCAGGATCAGCCCCAGCATTTT. Its protein is CASQGQAQDQPQHF.

V gene TRBV6-1 combines with J gene TRBJ2-2, with D possibly being TRBD1 (6 bases). The CDR3 length is 14 residues. Trimming took off 1 base at V and 6 bases at J, with 9 bases between the two ends. The V gene's germline CDR1 is MNHNS and CDR2 SASEGT. CDR3 residues: CASSEVWGPGELFF. Here the CDR3 DNA reads TGTGCCAGCAGTGAAGTTTGGGGGCCCGGGGAGCTGTTTTTT.

This clone showed up just a few times. The chain uses TRBV4-1 and TRBJ2-7; 8 nucleotides line up with TRBD2. The CDR3 loop spans 15 amino acids. The V segment lost 4 bases and the J segment 2 bases; nucleotides outside the gene matches: 7. Germline V gene lookup returns CDR1 MGHRA and CDR2 YSYEKL. Here the CDR3 reads CASSLGRGSAYEQYF. In nucleotides, the CDR3 is TGCGCCAGCAGCCTCGGGAGGGGGTCTGCCTACGAGCAGTACTTC.

This chain links TRBV7-2 with TRBJ2-1; the match to TRBD1 covers 7 bases. CDR1 is SGHTA and CDR2 is FQGNSA in the germline V gene. V was pared by 4 bases and J by 6 bases, with 3 bases of the junction left unmatched. The CDR3 runs to 13 residues. CDR3 in amino acids: CASSSGQVNEQFF. CDR3 DNA: TGTGCCAGCAGCTCCGGACAGGTCAATGAGCAGTTCTTC.

The chain employs TRBV18 and TRBJ2-5; TRBD1 matches at 8 bases. The ends lost 3 bases at V and 5 bases at J; junction bases unmatched: 11. In germline, CDR1 is KGHSH, CDR2 LQKENI. This CDR3 is built from 16 residues. The CDR3 sequence: CASSPLGTGKQETQYF. In DNA form, the CDR3 reads TGTGCCAGCTCACCTTTAGGGACAGGAAAGCAGGAGACCCAGTACTTC.

The CDR3 loop reads CASSRTGGPLDEQFF. As DNA, the CDR3 is TGTGCCAGCAGTAGGACGGGAGGGCCTCTTGATGAGCAGTTCTTC. The chain employs TRBV6-6 and TRBJ2-1; the match to TRBD2 covers 8 bases. Germline lookup yields CDR1 MNHNY and CDR2 SVGAGI (reference sequence). The CDR3 runs to 15 residues. Trimming at V came to 5 bases and at J to 8 bases, leaving 11 bases not matched to a gene.

The chain carries TRBV4-1 and TRBJ1-5; 9 nucleotides match TRBD1. This CDR3 has 16 amino acids. After removal of 0 bases from V and 7 bases from J, the junction contained 7 bases not matched to a gene. The germline CDR1 and CDR2 sequences are MGHRA and YSYEKL. CDR3 region: CASSQEAGTGRQPQHF. CDR3 coding DNA: TGCGCCAGCAGCCAAGAGGCAGGGACAGGGAGACAGCCCCAGCATTTT.

This clone occurred a few times. The rearrangement links TRBV6-2 or TRBV6-3 to TRBJ1-1; a weak D match, TRBD1 (6 bases). Germline V gene lookup returns CDR1 MNHEY and CDR2 SVGEGT. The V and J ends lost 2 bases and 1 base respectively, with 11 bases between them. CDR3 size: 15 residues. The CDR3 DNA reads TGTGCCAGCAGTTACCCCCAGGGGAGGAACACTGAAGCTTTCTTT. This codes for CASSYPQGRNTEAFF.

This clone is a singleton in its sample. V gene TRBV5-4 combines with J gene TRBJ2-3; D gene uncertain. V shed 0 bases and J shed 0 bases, with 5 bases lying between them. This CDR3 region has 14 residues. Germline CDR1 is SGHNT and CDR2 is YYREEE (reference sequence). The CDR3 DNA is TGTGCCAGCAGCTTGGTGGCTAGCACAGATACGCAGTATTTT. It encodes CASSLVASTDTQYF.

The rearrangement links TRBV3-1 (or the pseudogene TRBV3-2) to TRBJ2-3; the D gene is possibly TRBD2 (5 bases). Germline CDR1 reads LGHDT; CDR2 reads YNNKEL (reference sequence). The ends were cut back, 7 bases at V and 2 bases at J, with 13 bases in the middle. This CDR3 is built from 14 residues. The CDR3 DNA reads as TGTGCCAGCAACTCCGCGGGCTTCACAGATACGCAGTATTTT. Its protein product is CASNSAGFTDTQYF.

J is TRBJ2-7 and V is TRBV7-2, with D tentatively TRBD1 (5 bases). CDR1 is SGHTA and CDR2 is FQGNSA in the germline V gene. The CDR3 runs to 13 residues. Trimming cost V 3 bases and J 2 bases, with 8 bases left between them. As DNA, the CDR3 is TGTGCCAGCAGCTTTTCAGGGACCTACGAGCAGTACTTC. Translating it yields CASSFSGTYEQYF.

The V and J genes are TRBV28 and TRBJ1-2; the D is unclear. Per the germline V gene, CDR1 is MDHEN and CDR2 is SYDVKM. CDR3 length: 13 amino acids. V lost 3 bases, J lost 5 bases, and 10 bases lay in between. In DNA form, the CDR3 reads TGTGCCAGCAGTTTGGCAGGCCTTTATGGCTACACCTTC. Translating it yields CASSLAGLYGYTF.

The chain carries TRBV4-1 and TRBJ2-5; 8 bases match TRBD1. There are 17 residues in the CDR3. V lost 0 bases and J lost 7; bases outside the gene matches: 13. Germline lookup yields CDR1 MGHRA and CDR2 YSYEKL. CDR3 protein: CASSQEQGGVVVRTQYF. The DNA of the CDR3 is TGCGCCAGCAGCCAAGAACAGGGGGGAGTTGTAGTCCGGACCCAGTACTTC.

The sample holds one count of this clone. CDR3 protein: CASSQDLGGVETQYF. CDR3 in DNA: TGTGCCAGCAGCCAAGATCTCGGGGGAGTAGAGACCCAGTACTTC. The chain carries TRBV4-2 and TRBJ2-5; tentative D call: TRBD2 (6 bases). Trimming removed 0 bases at V and 4 bases at J, with 12 bases between. The CDR3 has 15 residues. The germline CDR1 and CDR2 sequences are LGHNA and YNFKEQ.

This sequence joins TRBV20-1 and TRBJ2-3; D not resolved. Germline V gives CDR1 DFQATT, CDR2 SNEGSKA (reference sequence). The V end was cut by 6 bases, the J end by 6 bases, with 10 bases between. This CDR3 spans 11 amino acids. CDR3 amino acids: CSARVSDTQYF. The DNA for the CDR3 is TGCAGTGCCCGTGTTTCCGATACGCAGTATTTT.

V gene TRBV7-6 combines with J gene TRBJ2-1, with D perhaps matching TRBD2 (5 bases). The CDR3 has 15 amino acids. The V gene lost 1 base and the J gene lost 3 bases, with 10 bases spanning the gap. The V gene's germline CDR1 is SGHVS and CDR2 FNYEAQ. The CDR3 DNA sequence: TGTGCCAGCAGCTTAGTACCGGGGAACTACAATGAGCAGTTCTTC. Protein product: CASSLVPGNYNEQFF.

The rearrangement links TRBV30 to TRBJ2-1, with D perhaps matching TRBD2 (6 bases). The CDR3 extends over 17 amino acids. Trimming removed 2 bases from V and 8 bases from J, with 25 bases in between. Germline assignment: CDR1 GTSNPN and CDR2 SVGIG (reference sequence). This CDR3 reads CAWSLIVTSRNGYEQFF. The CDR3 region has the DNA TGTGCCTGGAGTCTAATCGTAACTAGCCGAAATGGGTATGAGCAGTTCTTC.

This rearrangement joins TRBV14 to TRBJ2-6, with TRBD2 matching over 9 bases. V lost 5 bases, J lost 0 bases, and 8 bases stayed unmatched. CDR1 SGHDN and CDR2 FVKESK come from the germline V gene. This CDR3 comprises 18 residues. CDR3 sequence: CASSFPSGTRSGANVLTF. The CDR3 DNA reads TGTGCCAGCAGCTTCCCTAGCGGGACCCGCTCTGGGGCCAACGTCCTGACTTTC.

The CDR3 DNA reads as TGCGCCAGCAGCCGGGACAGTTACGAGCAGTACTTC. It is translated as CASSRDSYEQYF. This chain connects TRBV5-1 to TRBJ2-7; 7 nucleotides line up with TRBD1. This CDR3 comprises 12 residues. J gave up 4 bases and V 4 bases, and 2 bases lay outside the gene matches. The germline V gene encodes CDR1 SGHRS and CDR2 YFSETQ. Full variable domain (outside the CDR3, taken from reference TRBV5-1 and TRBJ2-7): KAGVTQTPRYLIKTRGQQVTLSCSPISGHRSVSWYQQTPGQGLQFLFEYFSETQRNKGNFPGRFSGRQFSNSRSEMNVSTLELGDSALYLCASSRDSYEQYFGPGTRLTVT.

The rearrangement links TRBV28 to TRBJ2-3; no clear D. There are 13 residues in the CDR3. Germline V gives CDR1 MDHEN, CDR2 SYDVKM. The germline V and J ends were trimmed by 6 bases and 6 bases, with 13 bases remaining between them. This CDR3 reads CASSTPPVDTQYF. The CDR3 DNA sequence: TGTGCCAGCAGCACTCCTCCTGTGGATACGCAGTATTTT.

The CDR3 DNA sequence: TGTGCCAGCAGCCCCCTAGCGGGGGGCGTTTCCGGGGAGCTGTTTTTT. Amino acids: CASSPLAGGVSGELFF. The gene calls are TRBV7-2 and TRBJ2-2; 11 nucleotides align to TRBD2. This CDR3 spans 16 amino acids. Trimming removed 5 bases from V and 6 bases from J; junction bases left unmatched: 8. Germline CDR1 and CDR2: SGHTA and FQGNSA.

V gene TRBV6-5 combines with J gene TRBJ2-1, with 9 bases identical to TRBD1. With 6 bases clipped from V and 4 bases from J, the junction kept 1 base outside the gene matches. The germline V gene has CDR1 MNHEY and CDR2 SVGAGI. This CDR3 comprises 13 residues. DNA for the CDR3: TGTGCCAGCAGGGGACAGGGATACAATGAGCAGTTCTTC. Amino acids: CASRGQGYNEQFF.

This chain connects TRBV6-5 to TRBJ2-7; 13 positions match TRBD2. The CDR3 loop spans 14 amino acids. After removal of 6 bases from V and 6 bases from J, the junction contained 5 bases not matched to a gene. Germline V CDR1 and CDR2: MNHEY, SVGAGI. The CDR3 bases are TGTGCCAGCAGCCGGACTAGCGGGAGTCTCGAGCAGTACTTC. Its translation is CASSRTSGSLEQYF.

This sequence joins TRBV9 and TRBJ2-7, with D possibly TRBD2 on 6 matching bases. Germline loops: CDR1 SGDLS, CDR2 YYNGEE. The CDR3 is 16 amino acids. Trimming removed 6 bases at V and 2 bases at J, with 21 bases between. The CDR3 region is CASNEACGKRTYEQYF. The CDR3 bases are TGTGCCAGCAACGAGGCCTGCGGGAAGCGAACCTACGAGCAGTACTTC.

The chain is built from TRBV12-3 or TRBV12-4 and TRBJ1-1; D uncertain. Trimming removed 6 bases from V and 5 bases from J, with 13 bases in between. This CDR3 region has 13 residues. This CDR3 reads CASSSGFQTEAFF. Written as DNA, the CDR3 is TGTGCCAGCAGCTCAGGCTTCCAGACTGAAGCTTTCTTT.

The chain employs TRBV4-3 and TRBJ2-3; maybe TRBD2 (6 bases). The length of the CDR3 is 15 residues. CDR1 and CDR2 from the germline V gene are LGHNA and YSLEER. The V gene lost 9 bases and the J gene lost 1 base, with 17 bases spanning the gap. The CDR3 here is CARAGLTGGTDTQYF. The CDR3 DNA follows: TGCGCCAGAGCCGGTTTGACGGGGGGCACAGATACGCAGTATTTT.